The subject of this entry is one T cell receptor (beta chain). Antigen unknown. The table came from immunoSEQ multiplex PCR; TCRdb's copy has only in-frame clones and leaves some out. This sample has approximately 97,000 clones, with roughly nine tenths found just once. Trimming stripped 10 bases from V and 3 bases from J, with 18 bases between. Germline loops: CDR1 SGHVS, CDR2 FNYEAQ. CDR3 size: 14 residues. The data belong to a study of siplizumab effects on memory and regulatory T cells. Study-wide results and limits: Memory cells seemed less diverse than naive T cells, which seemed major alloresponse contributors. Mappable alloreactive CD4+ clones came from Treg cells more than 55% of the time on average with siplizumab, against under 30% in controls. Suppressive activity of Tregs proliferating in siplizumab cultures remained unconfirmed.

The receptor's source is a human donor in good health. What was sequenced was CD4+ T cells sorted from blood. The chain has TRBV7-6 and TRBJ1-1, with D possibly matching TRBD1 (5 bases). CDR3 residues: CATKARGWYTEAFF. CDR3 DNA: TGTGCCACCAAAGCGAGGGGCTGGTACACTGAAGCTTTCTTT.